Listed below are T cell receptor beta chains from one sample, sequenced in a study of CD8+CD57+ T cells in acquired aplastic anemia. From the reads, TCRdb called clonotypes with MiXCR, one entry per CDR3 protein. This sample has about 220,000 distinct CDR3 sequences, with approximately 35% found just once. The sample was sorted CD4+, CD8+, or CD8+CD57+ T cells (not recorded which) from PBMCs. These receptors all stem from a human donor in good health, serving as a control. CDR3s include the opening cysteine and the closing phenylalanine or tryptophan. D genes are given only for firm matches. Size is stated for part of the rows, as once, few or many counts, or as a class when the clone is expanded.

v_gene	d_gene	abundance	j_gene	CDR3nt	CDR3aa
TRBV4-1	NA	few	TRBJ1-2	TGCGCCAGCAGAGGCCGGACGGAGGACATTAAGTATGGCTACACCTTC	CASRGRTEDIKYGYTF
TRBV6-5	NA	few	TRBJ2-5	TGTGCCAGCAGTTTAGTGGTGCGGGGCCAAGAGACCCAGTACTTC	CASSLVVRGQETQYF
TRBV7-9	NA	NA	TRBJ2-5	TGTGCCAGCAATACGGGGGCGCAGGAGACCCAGTACTTC	CASNTGAQETQYF
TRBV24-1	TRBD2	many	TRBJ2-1	TGTGCCACCAGTGATTTCCGGGAGGAGTACAATGAGCAGTTCTTC	CATSDFREEYNEQFF
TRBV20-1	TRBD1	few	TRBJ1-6	TGCAGTGCTAGAGGTCGGGACAGGGGGCGGTATCCACCCCCCCACTTT	CSARGRDRGRYPPPHF
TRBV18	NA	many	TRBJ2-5	TGTGCCAGCTCACCTCTCGCGGCACAAGAGACCCAGTACTTC	CASSPLAAQETQYF
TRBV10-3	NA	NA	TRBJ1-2	TGTGCCATCAGTAGACGGGACGTACATGGCTACACCTTC	CAISRRDVHGYTF
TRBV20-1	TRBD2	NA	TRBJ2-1	TGCAGTGGGACACCGGGACTAGCGGGAACTGAGCAGTTCTTC	CSGTPGLAGTEQFF
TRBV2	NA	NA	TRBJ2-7	TGTGCCAGCAGGGGAACAAAGACCTACGAGCAGTACTTC	CASRGTKTYEQYF
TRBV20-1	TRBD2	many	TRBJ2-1	TGCAGTGCTAGCAGCCTAGCGGGGGGGCGGAATGAGCAGTTCTTC	CSASSLAGGRNEQFF
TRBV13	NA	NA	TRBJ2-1	TGTGCCAGCACGACTCGTTACAATGAGCAGTTCTTC	CASTTRYNEQFF
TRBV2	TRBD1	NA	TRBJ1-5	TGTGCCAGCTCTCCAGACAGGGGGCGAACTCAGCCCCAGCATTTT	CASSPDRGRTQPQHF
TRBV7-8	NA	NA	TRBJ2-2	TGTGCCAGCAGCTCAAAATCCAGTCCGAACACCGGGGAGCTGTTTTTT	CASSSKSSPNTGELFF
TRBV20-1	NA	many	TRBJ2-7	TGCAGTGCTAGAGATACCCCGTTGGGTCTAGGCTGGTTCAGCGAGCAGTACTTC	CSARDTPLGLGWFSEQYF
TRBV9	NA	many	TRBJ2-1	TGTGCCAGCAGCGTAGCCCAGGGCCTATACAATGAGCAGTTCTTC	CASSVAQGLYNEQFF
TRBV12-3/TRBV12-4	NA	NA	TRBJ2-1	TGTGCCAGCAGTTTAGCGGGAGAGCCCATCAATGAGCAGTTCTTC	CASSLAGEPINEQFF
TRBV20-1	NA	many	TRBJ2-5	TGCAGTGCTAGAGAAGGCCGCCAGGAGACCCAGTACTTC	CSAREGRQETQYF
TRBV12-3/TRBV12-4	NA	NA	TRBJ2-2	TGTGCCAGTGGGAGGAGGGCTTCGAACACCGGGGAGCTGTTTTTT	CASGRRASNTGELFF
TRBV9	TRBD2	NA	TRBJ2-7	TGTGCCAGCAGCGTAGATTACGGGGGGGGGAGGTACGAGCAGTACTTC	CASSVDYGGGRYEQYF
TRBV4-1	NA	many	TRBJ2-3	TGCGCCAGCAGCCCGGGAACTAGAACTAGCACAGATACGCAGTATTTT	CASSPGTRTSTDTQYF
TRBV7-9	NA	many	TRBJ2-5	TGTGCCAGCAGCCTCGCCTCCGGGACAAGAGAGACCCAGTACTTC	CASSLASGTRETQYF
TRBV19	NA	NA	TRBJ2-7	TGTGCCAGTAGTCGGCAGGGGACCTACGAGCAGTACTTC	CASSRQGTYEQYF
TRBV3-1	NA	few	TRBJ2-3	TGTGCCAGCAGCCAAGGCTCCGGCTCCCATACGCAGTATTTT	CASSQGSGSHTQYF
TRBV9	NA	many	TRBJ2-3	TGTGCCAGCAGCCCAAGACTCTCATTAACAGATACGCAGTATTTT	CASSPRLSLTDTQYF
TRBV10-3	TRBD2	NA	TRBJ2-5	TGTGCCAGCAGTGACACAGCCACTGGGAGGGCCGGGGAGACCCAGTACTTC	CASSDTATGRAGETQYF
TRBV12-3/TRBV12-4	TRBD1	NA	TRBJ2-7	TGTGCCAGCAGTTCTCCGGGACAGGGCACCGGGCAGTACTTC	CASSSPGQGTGQYF
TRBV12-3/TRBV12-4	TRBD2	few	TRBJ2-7	TGTGCCAGCAGCTCGGGTCTCGGCGGGAGGGTTTACGAGCAGTACTTC	CASSSGLGGRVYEQYF
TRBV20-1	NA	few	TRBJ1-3	TGCGGTGCTAGACACATCCAGAGCTCTGGAAACACCATATATTTT	CGARHIQSSGNTIYF
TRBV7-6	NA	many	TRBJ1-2	TGTGCCAGCAGCCCAGGGGCGCCAGCCGGCTACACCTTC	CASSPGAPAGYTF
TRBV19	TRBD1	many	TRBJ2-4	TGTGCCAGTAGTGCCTACCGGGACAGGCCCAAAAACATTCAGTACTTC	CASSAYRDRPKNIQYF
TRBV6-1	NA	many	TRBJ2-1	TGTGCCAGCAGTGGCCAGGGGGGCTATGAGCAGTTCTTC	CASSGQGGYEQFF
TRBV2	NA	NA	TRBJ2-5	TGTGCCAGCAGTGAGCTCGAAGAGACCCAGTACTTC	CASSELEETQYF
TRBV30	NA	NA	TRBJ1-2	TGTGCCTGGAGTGTACTCCTATTGCCCAGGGCCCATGGCTACACCTTC	CAWSVLLLPRAHGYTF